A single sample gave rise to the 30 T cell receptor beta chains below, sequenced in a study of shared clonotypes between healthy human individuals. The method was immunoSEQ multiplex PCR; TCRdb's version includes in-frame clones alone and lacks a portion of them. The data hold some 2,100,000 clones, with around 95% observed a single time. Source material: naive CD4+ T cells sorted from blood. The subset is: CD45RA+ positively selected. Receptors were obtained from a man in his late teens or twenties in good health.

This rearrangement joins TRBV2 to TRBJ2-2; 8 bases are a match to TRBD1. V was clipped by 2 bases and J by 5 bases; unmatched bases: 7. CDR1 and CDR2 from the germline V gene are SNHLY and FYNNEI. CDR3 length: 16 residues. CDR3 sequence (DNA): TGTGCCAGCAGTGAACCTAGGACAGGGAGGACCGGGGAGCTGTTTTTT. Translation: CASSEPRTGRTGELFF.

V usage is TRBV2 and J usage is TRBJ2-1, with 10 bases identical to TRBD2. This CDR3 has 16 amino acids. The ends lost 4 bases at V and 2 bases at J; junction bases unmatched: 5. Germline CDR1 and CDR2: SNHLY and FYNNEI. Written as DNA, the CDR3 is TGTGCCAGCAGTGCGGAGCGGGAGGGCGCCTACAATGAGCAGTTCTTC. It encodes CASSAEREGAYNEQFF.

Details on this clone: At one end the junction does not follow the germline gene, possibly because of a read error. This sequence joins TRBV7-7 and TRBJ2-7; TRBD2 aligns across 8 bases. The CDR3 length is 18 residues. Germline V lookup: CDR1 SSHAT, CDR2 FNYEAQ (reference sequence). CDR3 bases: TGTGCTAGCAGCTTAGCTGCAGGGCGGGGGGACCGAAACTACGAGCAGTACTTC. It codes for CASSLAAGRGDRNYEQYF.

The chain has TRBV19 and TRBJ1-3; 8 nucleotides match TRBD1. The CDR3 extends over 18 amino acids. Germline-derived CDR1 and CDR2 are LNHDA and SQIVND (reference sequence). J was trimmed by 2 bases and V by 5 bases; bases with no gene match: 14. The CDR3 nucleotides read TGTGCCAGTAGTCCCGGACAGGGAAAGTTAAGTGCTGGAAACACCATATATTTT. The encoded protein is CASSPGQGKLSAGNTIYF. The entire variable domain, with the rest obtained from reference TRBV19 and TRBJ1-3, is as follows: DGGITQSPKYLFRKEGQNVTLSCEQNLNHDAMYWYRQDPGQGLRLIYYSQIVNDFQKGDIAEGYSVSREKKESFPLTVTSAQKNPTAFYLCASSPGQGKLSAGNTIYFGEGSWLTVV.

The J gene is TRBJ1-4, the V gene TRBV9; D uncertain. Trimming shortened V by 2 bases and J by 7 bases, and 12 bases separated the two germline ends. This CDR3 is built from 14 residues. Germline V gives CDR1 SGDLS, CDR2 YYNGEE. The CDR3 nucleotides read TGTGCCAGCAGCGTCGCCTGGACGGCTGAAAAACTGTTTTTT. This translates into CASSVAWTAEKLFF.

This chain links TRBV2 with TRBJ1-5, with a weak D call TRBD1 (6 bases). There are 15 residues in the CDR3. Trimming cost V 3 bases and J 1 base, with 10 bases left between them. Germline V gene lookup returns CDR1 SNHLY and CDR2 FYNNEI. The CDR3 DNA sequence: TGTGCCAGCAGTGACCCCGGGACAAGCAATCAGCCCCAGCATTTT. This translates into CASSDPGTSNQPQHF.

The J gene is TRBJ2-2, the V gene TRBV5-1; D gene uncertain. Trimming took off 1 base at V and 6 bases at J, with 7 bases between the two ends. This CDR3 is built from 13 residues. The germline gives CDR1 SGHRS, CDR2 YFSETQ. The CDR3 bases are TGCGCCAGCAGCTTGAACCTAGCCGGGGAGCTGTTTTTT. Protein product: CASSLNLAGELFF. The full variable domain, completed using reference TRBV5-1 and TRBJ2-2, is KAGVTQTPRYLIKTRGQQVTLSCSPISGHRSVSWYQQTPGQGLQFLFEYFSETQRNKGNFPGRFSGRQFSNSRSEMNVSTLELGDSALYLCASSLNLAGELFFGEGSRLTVL.

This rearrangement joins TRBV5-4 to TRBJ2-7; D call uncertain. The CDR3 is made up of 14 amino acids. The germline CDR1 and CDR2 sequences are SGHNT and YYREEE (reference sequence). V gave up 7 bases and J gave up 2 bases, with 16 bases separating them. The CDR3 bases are TGTGCCAGCTGTAGGGCCATCCCCGCCTACGAGCAGTACTTC. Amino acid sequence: CASCRAIPAYEQYF. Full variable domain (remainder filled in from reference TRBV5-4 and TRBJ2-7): ETGVTQSPTHLIKTRGQQVTLRCSSQSGHNTVSWYQQALGQGPQFIFQYYREEENGRGNFPPRFSGLQFPNYSSELNVNALELDDSALYLCASCRAIPAYEQYFGPGTRLTVT.

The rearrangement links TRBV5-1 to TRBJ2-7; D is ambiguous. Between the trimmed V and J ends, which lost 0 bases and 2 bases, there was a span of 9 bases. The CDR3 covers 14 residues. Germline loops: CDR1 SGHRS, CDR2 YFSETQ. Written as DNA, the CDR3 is TGCGCCAGCAGCTTGGGAAGTATGACCTACGAGCAGTACTTC. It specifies CASSLGSMTYEQYF.

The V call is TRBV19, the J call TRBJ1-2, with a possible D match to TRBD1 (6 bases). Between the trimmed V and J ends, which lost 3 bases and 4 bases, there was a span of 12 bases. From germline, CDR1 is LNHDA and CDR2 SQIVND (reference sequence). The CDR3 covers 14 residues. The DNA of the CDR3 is TGTGCCAGTAGTATCCCAGGGGAAGGCTATGGCTACACCTTC. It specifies CASSIPGEGYGYTF.

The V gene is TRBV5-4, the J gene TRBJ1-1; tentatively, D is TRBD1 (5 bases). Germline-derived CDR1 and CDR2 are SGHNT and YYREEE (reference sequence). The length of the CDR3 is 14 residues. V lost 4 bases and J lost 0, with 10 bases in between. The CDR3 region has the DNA TGTGCCAGCAGCCGACAGTACATGAACACTGAAGCTTTCTTT. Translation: CASSRQYMNTEAFF.

This CDR3 is CASSGPGQGFGYGYTF. In nucleotides, the CDR3 is TGTGCCAGTAGCGGCCCCGGCCAGGGGTTTGGCTATGGCTACACCTTC. The chain recombines TRBV19 with TRBJ1-2; D possibly corresponds to TRBD1 (6 bases). This CDR3 has 16 residues. Trimming left V 6 bases short and J 4 bases short, with 21 bases between. From germline, CDR1 is LNHDA and CDR2 SQIVND (reference sequence).

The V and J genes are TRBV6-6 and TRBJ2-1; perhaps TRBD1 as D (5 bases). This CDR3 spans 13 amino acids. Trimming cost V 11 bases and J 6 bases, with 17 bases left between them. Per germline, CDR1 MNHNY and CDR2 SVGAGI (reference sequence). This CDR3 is CASTGRVSNEQFF. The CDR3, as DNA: TGTGCCTCAACGGGCAGGGTTAGCAATGAGCAGTTCTTC.

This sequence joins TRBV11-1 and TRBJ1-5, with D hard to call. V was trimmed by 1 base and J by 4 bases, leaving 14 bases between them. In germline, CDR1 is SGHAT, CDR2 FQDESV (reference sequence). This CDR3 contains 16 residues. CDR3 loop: CASSLGIEQNNQPQHF. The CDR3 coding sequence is TGTGCCAGCAGCTTAGGAATTGAGCAGAATAATCAGCCCCAGCATTTT.

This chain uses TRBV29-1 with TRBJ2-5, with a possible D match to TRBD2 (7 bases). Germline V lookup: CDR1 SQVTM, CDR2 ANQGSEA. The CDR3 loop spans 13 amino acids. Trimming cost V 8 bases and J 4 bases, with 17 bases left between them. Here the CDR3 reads CSSRGGAGETQYF. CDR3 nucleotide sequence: TGCAGCTCTAGGGGGGGCGCGGGAGAGACCCAGTACTTC.

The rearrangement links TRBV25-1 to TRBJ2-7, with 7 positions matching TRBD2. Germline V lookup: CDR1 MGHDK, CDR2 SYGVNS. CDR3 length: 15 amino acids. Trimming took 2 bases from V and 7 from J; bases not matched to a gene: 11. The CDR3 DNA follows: TGTGCCAGCAGTGAACCTCCGGGGGAGGGCGGGGAGCAGTACTTC. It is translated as CASSEPPGEGGEQYF.

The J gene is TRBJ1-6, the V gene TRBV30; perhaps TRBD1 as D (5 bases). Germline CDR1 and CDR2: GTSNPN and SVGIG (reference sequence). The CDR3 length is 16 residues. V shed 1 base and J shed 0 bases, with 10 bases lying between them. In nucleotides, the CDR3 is TGTGCCTGGAGTGCGGGGGGGAGCTCCTATAATTCACCCCTCCACTTT. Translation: CAWSAGGSSYNSPLHF. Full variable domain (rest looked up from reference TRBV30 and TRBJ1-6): SQTIHQWPATLVQPVGSPLSLECTVEGTSNPNLYWYRQAAGRGLQLLFYSVGIGQISSEVPQNLSASRPQDRQFILSSKKLLLSDSGFYLCAWSAGGSSYNSPLHFGNGTRLTVT.

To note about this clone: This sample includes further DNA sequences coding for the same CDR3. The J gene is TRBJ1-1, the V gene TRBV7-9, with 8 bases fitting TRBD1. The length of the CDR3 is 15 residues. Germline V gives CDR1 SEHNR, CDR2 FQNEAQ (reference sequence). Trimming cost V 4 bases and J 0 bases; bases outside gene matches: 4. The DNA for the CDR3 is TGTGCCAGCAGCTCGGGACAGGCCATGAACACTGAAGCTTTCTTT. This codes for CASSSGQAMNTEAFF. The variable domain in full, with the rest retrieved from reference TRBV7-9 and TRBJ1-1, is DTGVSQNPRHKITKRGQNVTFRCDPISEHNRLYWYRQTLGQGPEFLTYFQNEAQLEKSRLLSDRFSAERPKGSFSTLEIQRTEQGDSAMYLCASSSGQAMNTEAFFGQGTRLTVV.

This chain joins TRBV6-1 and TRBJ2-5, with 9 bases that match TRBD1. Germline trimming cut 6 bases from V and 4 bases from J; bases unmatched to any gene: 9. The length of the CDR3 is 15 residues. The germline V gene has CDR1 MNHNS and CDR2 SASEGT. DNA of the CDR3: TGTGCCAGCAGGGTACAGGGGGCCCAAGGAGAGACCCAGTACTTC. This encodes CASRVQGAQGETQYF.

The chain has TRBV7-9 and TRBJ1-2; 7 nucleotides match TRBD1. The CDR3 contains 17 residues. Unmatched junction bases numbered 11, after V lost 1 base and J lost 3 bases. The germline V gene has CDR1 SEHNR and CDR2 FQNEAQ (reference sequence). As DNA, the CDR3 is TGTGCCAGCAGCTTAGAATGGGTAGGACAGGTTGACTATGGCTACACCTTC. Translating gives CASSLEWVGQVDYGYTF.

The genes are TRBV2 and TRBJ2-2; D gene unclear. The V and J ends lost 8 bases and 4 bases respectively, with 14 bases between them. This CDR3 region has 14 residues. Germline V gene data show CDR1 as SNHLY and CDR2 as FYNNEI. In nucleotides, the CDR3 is TGTGCCAGCGGCCGGGTCGTGAGCACCGGGGAGCTGTTTTTT. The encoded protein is CASGRVVSTGELFF.

CDR3 DNA: TGTGCCAGTAGTTCGGGGGTCTCAACTAATGAAAAACTGTTTTTT. It is translated as CASSSGVSTNEKLFF. The chain carries TRBV19 and TRBJ1-4, with TRBD1 as a possible D gene (5 bases). CDR1 LNHDA and CDR2 SQIVND come from the germline V gene (reference sequence). V lost 5 bases, J lost 0 bases, and 10 bases lay in between. The CDR3 totals 15 residues. The entire variable domain, with the rest obtained from reference TRBV19 and TRBJ1-4, is as follows: DGGITQSPKYLFRKEGQNVTLSCEQNLNHDAMYWYRQDPGQGLRLIYYSQIVNDFQKGDIAEGYSVSREKKESFPLTVTSAQKNPTAFYLCASSSGVSTNEKLFFGSGTQLSVL.

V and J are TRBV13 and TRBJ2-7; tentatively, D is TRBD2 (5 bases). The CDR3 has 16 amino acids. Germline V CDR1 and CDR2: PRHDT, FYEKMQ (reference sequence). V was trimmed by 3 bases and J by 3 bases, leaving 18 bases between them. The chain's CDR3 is CASSFPREPSRYEQYF. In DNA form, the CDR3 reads TGTGCCAGCAGCTTCCCTAGAGAGCCTAGCCGCTACGAGCAGTACTTC.

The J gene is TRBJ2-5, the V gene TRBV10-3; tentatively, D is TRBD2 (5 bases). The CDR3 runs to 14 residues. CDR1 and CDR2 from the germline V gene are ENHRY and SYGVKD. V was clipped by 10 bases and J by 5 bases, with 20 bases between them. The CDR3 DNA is TGTGCCACAAACCAGAGGGCCAACCCGGAGACCCAGTACTTC. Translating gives CATNQRANPETQYF.

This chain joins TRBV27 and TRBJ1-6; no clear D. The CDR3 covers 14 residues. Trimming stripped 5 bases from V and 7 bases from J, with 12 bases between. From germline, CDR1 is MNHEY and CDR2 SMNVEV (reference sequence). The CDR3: CASSRKGLNSPLHF. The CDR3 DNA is TGTGCCAGCAGTAGAAAGGGCCTAAATTCACCCCTCCACTTT.

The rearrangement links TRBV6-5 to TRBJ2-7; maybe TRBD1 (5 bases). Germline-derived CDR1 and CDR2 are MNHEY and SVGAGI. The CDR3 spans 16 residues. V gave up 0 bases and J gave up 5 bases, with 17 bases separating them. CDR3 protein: CASSYSNRMFPHEQYF. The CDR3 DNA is TGTGCCAGCAGTTACTCGAACAGGATGTTCCCCCACGAGCAGTACTTC.

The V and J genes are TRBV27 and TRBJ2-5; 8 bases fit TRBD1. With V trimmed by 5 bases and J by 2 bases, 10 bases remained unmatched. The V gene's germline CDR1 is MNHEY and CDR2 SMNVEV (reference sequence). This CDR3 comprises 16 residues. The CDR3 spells CASSARTGLGQETQYF. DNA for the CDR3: TGTGCCAGCAGTGCCCGGACAGGGCTGGGGCAAGAGACCCAGTACTTC.

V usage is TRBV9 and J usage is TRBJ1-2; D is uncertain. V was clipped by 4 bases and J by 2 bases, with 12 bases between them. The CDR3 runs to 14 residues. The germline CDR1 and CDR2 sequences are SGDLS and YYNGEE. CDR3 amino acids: CASSPATLNYGYTF. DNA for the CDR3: TGTGCCAGCAGCCCTGCCACACTGAACTATGGCTACACCTTC.

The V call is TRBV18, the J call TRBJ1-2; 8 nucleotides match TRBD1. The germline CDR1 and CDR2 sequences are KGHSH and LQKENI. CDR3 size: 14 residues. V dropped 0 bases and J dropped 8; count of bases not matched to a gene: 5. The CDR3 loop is CASSPPLTGAGYTF. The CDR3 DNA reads TGTGCCAGCTCACCACCCCTGACAGGGGCCGGCTACACCTTC.

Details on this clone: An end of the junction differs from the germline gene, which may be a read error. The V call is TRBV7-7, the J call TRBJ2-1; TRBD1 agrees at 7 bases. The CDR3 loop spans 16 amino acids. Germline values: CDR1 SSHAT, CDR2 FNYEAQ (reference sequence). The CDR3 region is CASSVGQLVSYNEQFF. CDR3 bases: TGTGCTAGCAGCGTGGGACAGCTAGTCTCCTACAATGAGCAGTTCTTC.